This record concerns one T cell receptor beta chain sequence. The source of the sample is a study of cytomegalovirus exposure and HLA in healthy donors. Both 60 Vbeta primers and 13 Jbeta primers went into the PCR. The protocol was immunoSEQ multiplex PCR, while the TCRdb copy is restricted to in-frame clones and leaves out a portion. This table has 100,000 to 120,000 clones, roughly three quarters appearing once. The germline CDR1 and CDR2 sequences are SNHLY and FYNNEI. V lost 4 bases to trimming and J lost 0 bases, with 8 bases between them. CDR3 length: 14 amino acids. Material: PBMCs. V gene TRBV2 combines with J gene TRBJ2-3; D is unresolved. This TCR came from a man aged 40-49 years in good health and CMV-seronegative. The CDR3: CASSVESSTDTQYF. CDR3 DNA: TGTGCCAGCAGTGTGGAGTCTAGCACAGATACGCAGTATTTT.